This entry is about one TCR beta chain. Enrolled through a virtual design, the participants were between roughly 18 and 89 years of age and came from some 26 US areas. Using immunoSEQ multiplex PCR, the repertoire was profiled, and TCRdb retains in-frame clones only, with some absent. The sample holds about 270,000 clones, 70% to 90% seen once. This entry belongs to a study of blood T cell repertoires in COVID-19. V shed 5 bases and J 12 bases; nucleotides not matched to a gene: 11. The CDR3 is 13 residues long. Germline CDR1 and CDR2: SGHDT and YYEEEE. The sequenced material came from PBMCs or T cells enriched from blood (not recorded which). The sequence was obtained from a woman aged 45-65 years with acute COVID-19. The chain employs TRBV5-6 and TRBJ2-1; 7 nucleotides match TRBD1. The CDR3 sequence is CASSSLHRDRQFF. The CDR3 DNA reads TGTGCCAGCAGTAGCTTACACCGGGACAGGCAGTTCTTC. The variable domain in full, completed from reference TRBV5-6 and TRBJ2-1, reads DAGVTQSPTHLIKTRGQQVTLRCSPKSGHDTVSWYQQALGQGPQFIFQYYEEEERQRGNFPDRFSGHQFPNYSSELNVNALLLGDSALYLCASSSLHRDRQFFGPGTRLTVL.